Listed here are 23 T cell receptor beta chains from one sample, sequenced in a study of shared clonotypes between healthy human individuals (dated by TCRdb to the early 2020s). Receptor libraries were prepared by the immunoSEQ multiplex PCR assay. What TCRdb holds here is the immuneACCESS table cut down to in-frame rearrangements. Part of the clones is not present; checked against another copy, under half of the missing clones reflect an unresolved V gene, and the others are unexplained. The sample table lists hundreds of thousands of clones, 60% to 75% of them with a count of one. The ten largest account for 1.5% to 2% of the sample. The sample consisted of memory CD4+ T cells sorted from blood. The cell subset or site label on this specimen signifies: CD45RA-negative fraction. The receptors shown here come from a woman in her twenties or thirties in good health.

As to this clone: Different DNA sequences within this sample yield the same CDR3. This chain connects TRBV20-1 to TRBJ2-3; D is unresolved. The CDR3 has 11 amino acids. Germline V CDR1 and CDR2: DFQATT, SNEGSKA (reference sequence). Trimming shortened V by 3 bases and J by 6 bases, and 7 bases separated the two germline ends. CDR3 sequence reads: CSASPRDTQYF. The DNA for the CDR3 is TGCAGTGCTAGTCCCCGCGATACGCAGTATTTT.

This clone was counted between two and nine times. The chain's CDR3 is CASRRTGSGNTIYF. As DNA, the CDR3 is TGTGCCAGTAGGCGTACAGGCTCTGGAAACACCATATATTTT. V is TRBV19 and J is TRBJ1-3, with a possible D match to TRBD1 (5 bases). Looked up from germline, CDR1 is LNHDA and CDR2 is SQIVND (reference sequence). CDR3 size: 14 residues. The V end was cut by 6 bases, the J end by 0 bases, with 9 bases between.

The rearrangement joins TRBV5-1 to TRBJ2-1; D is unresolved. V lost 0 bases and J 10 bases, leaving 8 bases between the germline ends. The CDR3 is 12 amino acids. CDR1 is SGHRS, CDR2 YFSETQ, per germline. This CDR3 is CASSLESREQFF. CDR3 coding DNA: TGCGCCAGCAGCTTGGAGTCGCGGGAGCAGTTCTTC.

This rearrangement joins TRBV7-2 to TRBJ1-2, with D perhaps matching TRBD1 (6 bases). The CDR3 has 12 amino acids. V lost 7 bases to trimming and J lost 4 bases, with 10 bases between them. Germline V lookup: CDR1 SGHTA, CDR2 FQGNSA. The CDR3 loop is CASTRQVYGYTF. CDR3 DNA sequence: TGTGCCAGCACCAGACAGGTCTATGGCTACACCTTC.

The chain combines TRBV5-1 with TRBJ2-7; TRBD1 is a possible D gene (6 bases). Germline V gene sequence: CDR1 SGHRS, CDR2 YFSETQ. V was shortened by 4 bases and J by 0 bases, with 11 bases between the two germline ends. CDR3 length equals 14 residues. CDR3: CASSLQGPSYEQYF. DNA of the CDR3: TGCGCCAGCAGCCTACAGGGTCCCTCCTACGAGCAGTACTTC.

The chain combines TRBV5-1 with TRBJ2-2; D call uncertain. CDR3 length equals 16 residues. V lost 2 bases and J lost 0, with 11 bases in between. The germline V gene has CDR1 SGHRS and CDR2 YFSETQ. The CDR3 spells CASSLSTNSNTGELFF. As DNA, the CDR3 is TGCGCCAGCAGCTTATCCACGAATTCGAACACCGGGGAGCTGTTTTTT.

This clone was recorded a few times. CDR3: CASSRQSRDVHNEQFF. The CDR3 nucleotides are TGTGCCAGCAGTCGACAAAGCCGGGACGTACACAATGAGCAGTTCTTC. The J gene is TRBJ2-1, the V gene TRBV2, with D perhaps TRBD1 or TRBD2 (5 bases each). There are 16 residues in the CDR3. CDR1 and CDR2 from the germline V gene are SNHLY and FYNNEI. The V end lost 5 bases, the J end lost 5 bases, and 19 bases lay between the germline ends.

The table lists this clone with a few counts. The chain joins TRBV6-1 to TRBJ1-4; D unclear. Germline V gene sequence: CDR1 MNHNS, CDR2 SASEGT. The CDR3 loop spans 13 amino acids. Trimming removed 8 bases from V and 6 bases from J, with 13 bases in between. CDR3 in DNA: TGTGCCAGCCGAATCGTCTTAGATGAAAAACTGTTTTTT. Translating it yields CASRIVLDEKLFF.

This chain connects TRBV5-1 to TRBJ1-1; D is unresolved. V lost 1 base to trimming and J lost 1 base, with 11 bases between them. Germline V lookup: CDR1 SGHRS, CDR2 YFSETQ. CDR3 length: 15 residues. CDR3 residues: CASSLQITKNTEAFF. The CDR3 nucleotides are TGCGCCAGCAGCTTGCAAATAACTAAGAACACTGAAGCTTTCTTT.

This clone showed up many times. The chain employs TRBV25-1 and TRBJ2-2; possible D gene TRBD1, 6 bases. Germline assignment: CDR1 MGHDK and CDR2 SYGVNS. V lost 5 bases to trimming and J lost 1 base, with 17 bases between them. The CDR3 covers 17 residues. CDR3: CASSLNRDTLNTGELFF. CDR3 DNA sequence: TGTGCCAGCAGTTTAAACCGGGACACCCTGAACACCGGGGAGCTGTTTTTT.

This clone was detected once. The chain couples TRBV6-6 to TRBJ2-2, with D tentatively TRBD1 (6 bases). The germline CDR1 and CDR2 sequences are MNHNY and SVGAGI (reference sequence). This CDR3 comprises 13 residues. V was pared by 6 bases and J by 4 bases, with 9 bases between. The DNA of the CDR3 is TGTGCCAGCAGGGGGGCCATCACCGGGGAGCTGTTTTTT. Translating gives CASRGAITGELFF.

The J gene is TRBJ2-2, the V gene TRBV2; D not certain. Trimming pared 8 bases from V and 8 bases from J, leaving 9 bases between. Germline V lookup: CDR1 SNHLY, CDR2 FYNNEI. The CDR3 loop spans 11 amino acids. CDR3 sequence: CASDRVGELFF. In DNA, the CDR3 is TGTGCCAGCGACCGGGTGGGGGAGCTGTTTTTT. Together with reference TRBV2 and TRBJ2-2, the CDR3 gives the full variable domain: EPEVTQTPSHQVTQMGQEVILRCVPISNHLYFYWYRQILGQKVEFLVSFYNNEISEKSEIFDDQFSVERPDGSNFTLKIRSTKLEDSAMYFCASDRVGELFFGEGSRLTVL.

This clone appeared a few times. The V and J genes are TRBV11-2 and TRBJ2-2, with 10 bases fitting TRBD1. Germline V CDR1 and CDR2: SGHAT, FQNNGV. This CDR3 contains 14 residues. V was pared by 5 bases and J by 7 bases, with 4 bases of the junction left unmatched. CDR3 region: CASSKDRGNGELFF. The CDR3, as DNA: TGTGCCAGCAGCAAGGACAGGGGGAACGGGGAGCTGTTTTTT.

The CDR3: CASANRETQYF. CDR3 nucleotides: TGTGCTAGTGCTAATAGGGAGACCCAGTACTTC. This chain uses TRBV12-5 with TRBJ2-5; no firm D call. Trimming pared 7 bases from V and 5 bases from J, leaving 8 bases between. The length of the CDR3 is 11 residues. Germline V gene data show CDR1 as LGHNT and CDR2 as FRNRAP.

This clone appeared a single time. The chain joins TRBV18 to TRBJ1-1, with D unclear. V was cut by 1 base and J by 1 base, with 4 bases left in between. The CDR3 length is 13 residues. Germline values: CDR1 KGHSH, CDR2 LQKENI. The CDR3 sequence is CASSPQKNTEAFF. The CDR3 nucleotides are TGTGCCAGCTCACCACAGAAGAACACTGAAGCTTTCTTT.

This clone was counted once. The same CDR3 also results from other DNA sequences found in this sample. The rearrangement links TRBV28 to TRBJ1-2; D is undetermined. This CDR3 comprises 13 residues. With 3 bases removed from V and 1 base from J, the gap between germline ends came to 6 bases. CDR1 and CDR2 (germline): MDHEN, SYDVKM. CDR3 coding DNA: TGTGCCAGCAGTTTGACGGGTAACTATGGCTACACCTTC. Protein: CASSLTGNYGYTF.

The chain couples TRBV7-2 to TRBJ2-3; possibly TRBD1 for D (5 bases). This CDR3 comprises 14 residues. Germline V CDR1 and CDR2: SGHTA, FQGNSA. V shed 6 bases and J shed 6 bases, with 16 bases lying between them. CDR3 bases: TGTGCCAGCAGTTACCAGGGTGGTATGGATACGCAGTATTTT. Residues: CASSYQGGMDTQYF.

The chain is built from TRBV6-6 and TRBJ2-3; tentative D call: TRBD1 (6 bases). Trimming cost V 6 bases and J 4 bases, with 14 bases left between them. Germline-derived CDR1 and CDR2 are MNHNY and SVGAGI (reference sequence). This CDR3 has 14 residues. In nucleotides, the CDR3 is TGTGCCAGCAGCCGCGGACAGTTCCCAGATACGCAGTATTTT. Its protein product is CASSRGQFPDTQYF.

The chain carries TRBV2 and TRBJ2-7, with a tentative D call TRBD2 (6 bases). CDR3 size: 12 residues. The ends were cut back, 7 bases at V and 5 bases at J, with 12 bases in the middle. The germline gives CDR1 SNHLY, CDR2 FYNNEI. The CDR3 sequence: CASNREYHEQYF. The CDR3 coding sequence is TGTGCCAGCAACCGGGAGTACCACGAGCAGTACTTC.

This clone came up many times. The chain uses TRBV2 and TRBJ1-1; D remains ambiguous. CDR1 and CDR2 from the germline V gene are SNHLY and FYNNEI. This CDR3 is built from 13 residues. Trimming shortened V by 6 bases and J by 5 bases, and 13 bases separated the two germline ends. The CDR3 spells CASRRVERTEAFF. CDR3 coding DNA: TGTGCCAGCAGGCGGGTTGAAAGGACTGAAGCTTTCTTT.

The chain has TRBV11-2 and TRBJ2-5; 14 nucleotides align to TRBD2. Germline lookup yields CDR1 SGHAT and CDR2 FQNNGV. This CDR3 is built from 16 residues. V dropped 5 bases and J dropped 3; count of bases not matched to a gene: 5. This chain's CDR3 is CASSRGLAGAEETQYF. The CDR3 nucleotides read TGTGCCAGCAGCAGGGGACTAGCGGGAGCGGAAGAGACCCAGTACTTC.

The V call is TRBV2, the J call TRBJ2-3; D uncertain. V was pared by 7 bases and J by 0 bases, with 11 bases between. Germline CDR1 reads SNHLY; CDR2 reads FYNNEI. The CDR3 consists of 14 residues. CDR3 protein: CASKSYSSTDTQYF. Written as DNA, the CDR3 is TGTGCCAGCAAAAGTTACAGCAGCACAGATACGCAGTATTTT.

CDR3 DNA sequence: TGTGCCAGCAGCCCCGGACAGCGGACAGATACGCAGTATTTT. It translates to CASSPGQRTDTQYF. The chain joins TRBV5-4 to TRBJ2-3, with a weak D call TRBD1 (6 bases). Germline assignment: CDR1 SGHNT and CDR2 YYREEE (reference sequence). V was clipped by 4 bases and J by 3 bases, with 12 bases between them. The CDR3 is 14 residues long. The variable domain in full, with the rest retrieved from reference TRBV5-4 and TRBJ2-3, is ETGVTQSPTHLIKTRGQQVTLRCSSQSGHNTVSWYQQALGQGPQFIFQYYREEENGRGNFPPRFSGLQFPNYSSELNVNALELDDSALYLCASSPGQRTDTQYFGPGTRLTVL.